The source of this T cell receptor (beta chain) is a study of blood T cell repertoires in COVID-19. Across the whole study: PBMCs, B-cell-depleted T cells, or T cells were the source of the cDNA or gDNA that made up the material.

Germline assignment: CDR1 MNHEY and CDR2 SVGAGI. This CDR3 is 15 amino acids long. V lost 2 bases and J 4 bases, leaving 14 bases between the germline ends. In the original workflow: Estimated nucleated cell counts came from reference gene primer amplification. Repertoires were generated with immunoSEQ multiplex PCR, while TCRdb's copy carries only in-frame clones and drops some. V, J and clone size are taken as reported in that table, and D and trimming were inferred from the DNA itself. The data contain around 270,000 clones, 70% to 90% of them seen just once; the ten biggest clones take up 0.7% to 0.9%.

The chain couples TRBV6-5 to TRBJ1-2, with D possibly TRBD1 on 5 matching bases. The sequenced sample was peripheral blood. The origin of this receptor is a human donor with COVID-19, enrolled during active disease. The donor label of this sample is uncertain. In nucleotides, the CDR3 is TGTGCCAGCAGTTACGGGAGGGACGGTATCTATGGCTACACCTTC. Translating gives CASSYGRDGIYGYTF.